The T cell receptor (beta chain) described here comes from a study of glioma-infiltrating T cells after dendritic cell vaccination (dated by TCRdb to about 2016). A note on the overall study: A cohort of 15 or so glioblastoma patients from Phase I and II dendritic cell vaccination trials was included, of whom 9 were newly diagnosed and 6 had recurrent disease. Survival after dendritic cell vaccination was correlated with TCR sequencing metrics, such as TIL content and the overlap between tumor and blood repertoires. Post-vaccination tumor samples were obtained from repeat resection after recurrence, yielding five pre/post tumor pairs. In glioblastoma patients vaccinated with dendritic cells, deep sequencing of TCR beta CDR3 regions served to measure the amount of tumor-infiltrating lymphocytes and to compare repertoires between tumor and blood. Beyond this particular receptor, the publication reports: The cohort was small and heterogeneous, and full blood and tumor sets were available for few patients, with initial-recurrent tumor pairs available for even fewer patients. No direct relationship between TCR clonality and survival was found, suggesting that a diverse polyclonal response may matter. The three-group TCR overlap response model was described as speculative and requiring prospective validation. After dendritic cell vaccination, a higher estimated pretreatment TIL content predicted longer time to progression and longer overall survival.

The immunoSEQ assay amplified TCRB CDR3 regions from approximately 2 micrograms of genomic DNA, or from all available DNA when less than that amount was available. For multiplex PCR, 60 forward primers for TCR V beta segments and 13 reverse primers for J beta segments were used. To estimate reads per starting template, synthetic control templates were spiked into each sample at limiting dilution. The Illumina HiSeq System generated 87 bp sequencing reads. In the source study's methods: To remove PCR and sequencing errors, closely related sequences were merged with a nearest neighbor algorithm. Tumor samples were used in the study only if more than 100 unique TCRs were identified. Estimated TIL fraction divided T cell count from reads and spike-in coverage by input cells, assuming 6.4 pg DNA per diploid cell. TCR overlap was measured as the percentage of unique tumor TCR beta sequences also present in the same patient's peripheral blood. Here the immuneACCESS table is served through TCRdb, limited to in-frame sequences with V and J called. Missing clones are a known gap in these copies; in checked studies unresolved V genes cover under half, and the rest lacks a known reason. That table furnishes V, J and clone size, whereas the DNA furnished D and trimming. The sample yields about 2,600 clones; 65% to 90% were counted once. Of the sample, around 9.3% falls within the top ten clones.

The time point label here, explained by the study, means: after dendritic cell vaccination, including at tumor progression/relapse. The vaccine consisted of monocyte-derived dendritic cells cultured less than 9 days with IL-4 and GM-CSF, then pulsed overnight with autologous tumor lysate. Selection of patients required sufficient residual fresh-frozen tumor tissue and over two years of available survival data. Between 2003 and 2012, patients were given autologous tumor lysate-pulsed dendritic cell vaccination. None of the glioblastoma patients carried an isocitrate dehydrogenase mutation, although molecular status otherwise varied. Three intradermal dendritic cell vaccine injections were administered to patients at biweekly intervals in the arm below the axilla. Tumor specimens were washed free of blood, necrotic areas were removed, and H&E staining confirmed over 20% tumor content before DNA isolation. The Qiagen DNeasy Blood extraction Kit was used for extraction of genomic DNA.

CDR1 and CDR2, looked up from the germline V gene, are SNHLY and FYNNEI. After removal of 7 bases from V and 5 bases from J, the junction retains 1 base not matched to a gene. From its cysteine to its phenylalanine, the CDR3 spans 11 amino acids. The CDR3 DNA has 33 bases and is translated from base 1. Concerning this clone itself: The specificity of this receptor is unknown. No much larger clonotype is one base removed from it; base qualities were not supplied.

The sequenced sample was tumor tissue, obtained after dendritic cell vaccination. The origin of this receptor is a human donor with glioblastoma. The rearranged segments are TRBV2 and TRBJ2-5; 7 nucleotides in the junction match TRBD2. The DNA sequence reads TGTGCCAGCAAGGGAGGGGAGACCCAGTACTTC. It translates as CASKGGETQYF.